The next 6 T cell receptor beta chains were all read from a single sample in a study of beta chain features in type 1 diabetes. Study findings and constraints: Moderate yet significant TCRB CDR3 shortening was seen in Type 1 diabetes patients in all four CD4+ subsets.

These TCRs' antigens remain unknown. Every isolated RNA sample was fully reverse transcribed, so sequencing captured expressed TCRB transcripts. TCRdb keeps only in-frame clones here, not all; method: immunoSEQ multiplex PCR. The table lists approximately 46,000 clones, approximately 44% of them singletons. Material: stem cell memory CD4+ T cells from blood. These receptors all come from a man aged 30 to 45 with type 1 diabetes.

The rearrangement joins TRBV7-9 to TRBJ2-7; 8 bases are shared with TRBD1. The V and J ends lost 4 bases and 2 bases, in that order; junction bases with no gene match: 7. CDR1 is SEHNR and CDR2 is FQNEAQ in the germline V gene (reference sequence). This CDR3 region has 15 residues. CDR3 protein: CASSSRTGRTYEQYF. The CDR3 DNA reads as TGTGCCAGCAGCTCAAGGACAGGGAGGACCTACGAGCAGTACTTC.

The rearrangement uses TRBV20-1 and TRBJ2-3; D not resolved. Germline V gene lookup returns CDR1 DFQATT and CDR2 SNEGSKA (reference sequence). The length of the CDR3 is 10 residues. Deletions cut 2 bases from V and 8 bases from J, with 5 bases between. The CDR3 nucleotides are TGCAGTGCTAGATCTGTTACGCAGTATTTT. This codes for CSARSVTQYF.

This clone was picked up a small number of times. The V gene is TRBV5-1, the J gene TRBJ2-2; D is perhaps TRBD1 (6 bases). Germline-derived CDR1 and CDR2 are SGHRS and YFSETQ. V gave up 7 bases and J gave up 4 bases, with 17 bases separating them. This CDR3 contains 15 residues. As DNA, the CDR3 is TGCGCCAGCCGGCCACCCCGGACAGTCACCGGGGAGCTGTTTTTT. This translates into CASRPPRTVTGELFF.

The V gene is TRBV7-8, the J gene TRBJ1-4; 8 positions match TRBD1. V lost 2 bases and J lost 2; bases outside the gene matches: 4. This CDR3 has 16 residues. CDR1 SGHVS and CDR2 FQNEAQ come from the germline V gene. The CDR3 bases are TGTGCCAGCAGCTTAAGTCGGACAGGGACTAATGAAAAACTGTTTTTT. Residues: CASSLSRTGTNEKLFF.

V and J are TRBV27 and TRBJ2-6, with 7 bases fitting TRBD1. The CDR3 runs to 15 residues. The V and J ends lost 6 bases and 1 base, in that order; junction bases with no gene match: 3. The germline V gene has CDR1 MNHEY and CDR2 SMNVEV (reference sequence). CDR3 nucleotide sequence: TGTGCCAGCAGCCGACAGGGTTCTGGGGCCAACGTCCTGACTTTC. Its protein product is CASSRQGSGANVLTF.

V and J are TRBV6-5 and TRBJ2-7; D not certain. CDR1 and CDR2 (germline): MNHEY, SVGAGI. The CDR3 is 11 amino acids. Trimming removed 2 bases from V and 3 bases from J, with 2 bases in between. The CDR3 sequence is CASSYLYEQYF. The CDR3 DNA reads TGTGCCAGCAGTTACCTCTACGAGCAGTACTTC.